These T cell receptor beta chains were read from a single sample in a study of cytomegalovirus exposure and HLA in healthy donors. Only in-frame clones appear in the TCRdb table, and some are missing; sequencing was by immunoSEQ multiplex PCR. This table has more than 110,000 clones, about 82% appearing once. Sequenced sample: PBMCs. These receptors were collected from a man aged 25-40 years in good health and CMV-seronegative. Both conserved end residues are part of each CDR3. D genes are given only for firm matches. The listing skips clone size in some rows; elsewhere it reads once, few, many or a size class.

clone_size: NA
cdr3_length: 13
j_call: TRBJ1-2
v_call: TRBV7-2
d_call: TRBD1
cdr3_nt: TGTGCCAGCAGCTTTAGGGGGCGAAAAGGCTACACCTTC
cdr3_aa: CASSFRGRKGYTF

clone_size: NA
cdr3_length: 13
j_call: TRBJ2-7
v_call: TRBV9
d_call: NA
cdr3_nt: TGTGCCAGCAGCGTATCCCCCCAGTACGAGCAGTACTTC
cdr3_aa: CASSVSPQYEQYF

clone_size: NA
cdr3_length: 12
j_call: TRBJ1-2
v_call: TRBV2
d_call: NA
cdr3_nt: TGTGCCAGCAGTGAACTCGGCTATGGCTACACCTTC
cdr3_aa: CASSELGYGYTF

clone_size: few
cdr3_length: 16
j_call: TRBJ2-7
v_call: TRBV5-6
d_call: TRBD1
cdr3_nt: TGTGCCAGCAGCGGATCCGACAGGGGGCGCTTCTACGAGCAGTACTTC
cdr3_aa: CASSGSDRGRFYEQYF

clone_size: NA
cdr3_length: 13
j_call: TRBJ1-3
v_call: TRBV6-5
d_call: NA
cdr3_nt: TGTGCCAGCAGTTTGGCAGGGGAAAACACCATATATTTT
cdr3_aa: CASSLAGENTIYF

clone_size: once
cdr3_length: 17
j_call: TRBJ2-5
v_call: TRBV5-4
d_call: TRBD2
cdr3_nt: TGTGCCAGCAGCCCGGGGACGCGCGGGGGAATCCAAGAGACCCAGTACTTC
cdr3_aa: CASSPGTRGGIQETQYF

clone_size: NA
cdr3_length: 17
j_call: TRBJ2-2
v_call: TRBV27
d_call: NA
cdr3_nt: TGTGCCAGCAGTTTACCAGGAGGGCATCCGAACACCGGGGAGCTGTTTTTT
cdr3_aa: CASSLPGGHPNTGELFF

clone_size: NA
cdr3_length: 15
j_call: TRBJ2-6
v_call: TRBV29-1
d_call: NA
cdr3_nt: TGCAGCGTTGCGGCCTTCAGAGGGGGGGCCAACGTCCTGACTTTC
cdr3_aa: CSVAAFRGGANVLTF

clone_size: NA
cdr3_length: 14
j_call: TRBJ2-5
v_call: TRBV5-1
d_call: NA
cdr3_nt: TGCGCCAGCAGCGTCCGGTCGGACCAAGAGACCCAGTACTTC
cdr3_aa: CASSVRSDQETQYF

clone_size: NA
cdr3_length: 14
j_call: TRBJ2-7
v_call: TRBV14
d_call: NA
cdr3_nt: TGTGCCAGCAGCCAAGTATCGCGGCAGCGTGGGCAGTACTTC
cdr3_aa: CASSQVSRQRGQYF

clone_size: NA
cdr3_length: 14
j_call: TRBJ1-5
v_call: TRBV2
d_call: NA
cdr3_nt: TGTGCCAGCACTGAAGATACAAGGGGGCAGCCCCAGCATTTT
cdr3_aa: CASTEDTRGQPQHF

clone_size: NA
cdr3_length: 14
j_call: TRBJ2-3
v_call: TRBV5-1
d_call: TRBD1
cdr3_nt: TGCGCCAGCAGCCCTTGGACAGGGGGGGATACGCAGTATTTT
cdr3_aa: CASSPWTGGDTQYF

clone_size: NA
cdr3_length: 15
j_call: TRBJ2-1
v_call: TRBV5-1
d_call: TRBD1
cdr3_nt: TGCGCCAGCAGCTTGGGTGGGACAGGTACCAATGAGCAGTTCTTC
cdr3_aa: CASSLGGTGTNEQFF

clone_size: NA
cdr3_length: 15
j_call: TRBJ2-2
v_call: TRBV7-9
d_call: NA
cdr3_nt: TGTGCCAGCAGCTCGCTGACAGACTACACCGGGGAGCTGTTTTTT
cdr3_aa: CASSSLTDYTGELFF

clone_size: NA
cdr3_length: 15
j_call: TRBJ1-1
v_call: TRBV6-1
d_call: NA
cdr3_nt: TGTGCCAGCAAGAAGACACAGGCAATGAACACTGAAGCTTTCTTT
cdr3_aa: CASKKTQAMNTEAFF